One and the same sample provided the 15 T cell receptor beta chains below, sequenced in a study of T cell responses to AZD1222 COVID-19 vaccine. TCRdb keeps only in-frame clones here, not all; method: immunoSEQ multiplex PCR. The sample has 150,000 to 200,000 clones, 85% to 95% seen once; the top ten hold around 0.93%. The starting material was peripheral blood, obtained 28 days after the second dose of the MenACWY control vaccine. The receptors derive from an adult who received the MenACWY meningococcal vaccine as a control.

The chain joins TRBV7-9 to TRBJ2-2; 8 bases are shared with TRBD1. V lost 5 bases, J lost 3 bases, and 2 bases stayed unmatched. Germline lookup yields CDR1 SEHNR and CDR2 FQNEAQ (reference sequence). The CDR3 is made up of 14 amino acids. This CDR3 reads CASSPDRDTGELFF. CDR3 bases: TGTGCCAGCAGCCCGGACAGGGACACCGGGGAGCTGTTTTTT. The variable domain in full, completed from reference TRBV7-9 and TRBJ2-2, reads DTGVSQNPRHKITKRGQNVTFRCDPISEHNRLYWYRQTLGQGPEFLTYFQNEAQLEKSRLLSDRFSAERPKGSFSTLEIQRTEQGDSAMYLCASSPDRDTGELFFGEGSRLTVL.

The chain has TRBV11-1 and TRBJ1-6, with D uncertain. CDR3 length: 14 amino acids. Germline lookup yields CDR1 SGHAT and CDR2 FQDESV (reference sequence). Trimming cost V 2 bases and J 10 bases, with 12 bases left between them. In DNA, the CDR3 is TGTGCCAGCAGCTTAAAGAGGGTCGGCTCACCCCTCCACTTT. It codes for CASSLKRVGSPLHF. Variable domain in full (rest from reference TRBV11-1 and TRBJ1-6): EAEVAQSPRYKITEKSQAVAFWCDPISGHATLYWYRQILGQGPELLVQFQDESVVDDSQLPKDRFSAERLKGVDSTLKIQPAELGDSAMYLCASSLKRVGSPLHFGNGTRLTVT.

This clone came up once. The J gene is TRBJ1-6, the V gene TRBV5-1, with unresolved D. CDR1 and CDR2 (germline): SGHRS, YFSETQ. V lost 0 bases and J lost 0, with 16 bases in between. CDR3 length: 19 amino acids. CDR3 sequence reads: CASSLGYTPKSSYNSPLHF. The CDR3 nucleotides are TGCGCCAGCAGCTTGGGGTACACTCCGAAGAGCTCCTATAATTCACCCCTCCACTTT.

This rearrangement joins TRBV19 to TRBJ2-7, with D unresolved. CDR1 and CDR2 from the germline V gene are LNHDA and SQIVND (reference sequence). This CDR3 contains 14 residues. With 8 bases removed from V and 4 bases from J, the gap between germline ends came to 18 bases. The CDR3 here is CASAPGAVGYEQYF. The CDR3 DNA sequence: TGTGCCAGTGCCCCGGGCGCTGTAGGGTACGAGCAGTACTTC. Variable domain in full (rest from reference TRBV19 and TRBJ2-7): DGGITQSPKYLFRKEGQNVTLSCEQNLNHDAMYWYRQDPGQGLRLIYYSQIVNDFQKGDIAEGYSVSREKKESFPLTVTSAQKNPTAFYLCASAPGAVGYEQYFGPGTRLTVT.

The chain couples TRBV19 to TRBJ1-1; a weak D match, TRBD1 (5 bases). The ends were cut back, 7 bases at V and 1 base at J, with 10 bases in the middle. Germline V gene lookup returns CDR1 LNHDA and CDR2 SQIVND (reference sequence). The CDR3 is 13 amino acids. The CDR3 sequence: CASTQDRNTEAFF. For the CDR3, the DNA is TGTGCCAGTACCCAAGACAGGAACACTGAAGCTTTCTTT.

J is TRBJ2-2 and V is TRBV6-5, with no clear D. The CDR3 has 16 amino acids. Between the trimmed V and J ends, which lost 2 bases and 1 base, there was a span of 11 bases. Germline CDR1 is MNHEY and CDR2 is SVGAGI. The DNA for the CDR3 is TGTGCCAGCAGTTACGGTGTACTTTTGAACACCGGGGAGCTGTTTTTT. Protein product: CASSYGVLLNTGELFF.

The CDR3 nucleotides read TGTGCCAGCAGTGATCGACAGGGCGGGGAGTATGGCTACACCTTC. Protein: CASSDRQGGEYGYTF. This sequence joins TRBV25-1 and TRBJ1-2; 7 bases match TRBD1. Germline loops: CDR1 MGHDK, CDR2 SYGVNS. Trimming removed 3 bases from V and 5 bases from J; junction bases left unmatched: 9. This CDR3 is 15 amino acids long.

The chain recombines TRBV11-2 with TRBJ2-1, with 7 bases matching TRBD2. J lost 1 base, V lost 6 bases, and 3 bases had no gene match. CDR1 and CDR2 from the germline V gene are SGHAT and FQNNGV. The CDR3 has 14 residues. CDR3 DNA sequence: TGTGCCAGCAGGGGGGGGACTTCCTACAATGAGCAGTTCTTC. This encodes CASRGGTSYNEQFF.

The chain recombines TRBV27 with TRBJ1-6; D remains ambiguous. CDR1 and CDR2 from the germline V gene are MNHEY and SMNVEV (reference sequence). This CDR3 has 16 residues. Trimming cost V 3 bases and J 0 bases, with 9 bases left between them. The CDR3 is CASSFGKSSYNSPLHF. The CDR3 nucleotides read TGTGCCAGCAGTTTCGGTAAAAGCTCCTATAATTCACCCCTCCACTTT.

The rearrangement uses TRBV27 and TRBJ1-5; no definite D call. This CDR3 region has 12 residues. V shed 2 bases and J shed 2 bases, with 1 base lying between them. CDR1 and CDR2 (germline): MNHEY, SMNVEV (reference sequence). The CDR3 here is CASSLGNQPQHF. CDR3 DNA sequence: TGTGCCAGCAGTTTAGGCAATCAGCCCCAGCATTTT.

The chain has TRBV7-9 and TRBJ2-5; 7 nucleotides match TRBD1. The CDR3 covers 14 residues. CDR1 and CDR2 (germline): SEHNR, FQNEAQ (reference sequence). V trimming: 5 bases; J trimming: 4 bases; junction bases outside the gene matches: 7. CDR3 nucleotide sequence: TGTGCCAGCAGCACCGGACAGGCGGGAGAGACCCAGTACTTC. Translated, it gives CASSTGQAGETQYF.

The chain combines TRBV29-1 with TRBJ1-1; tentatively, D is TRBD1 (6 bases). V shed 1 base and J shed 7 bases, with 13 bases lying between them. This CDR3 has 13 amino acids. Germline V gene data show CDR1 as SQVTM and CDR2 as ANQGSEA. The CDR3 nucleotides are TGCAGCGTTGAAGTGGTGACAGGCATTGAAGCTTTCTTT. Translation: CSVEVVTGIEAFF.

J is TRBJ1-5 and V is TRBV3-1 (or the pseudogene TRBV3-2), with a weak D call TRBD1 (6 bases). CDR3 size: 18 residues. V was pared by 2 bases and J by 0 bases, with 17 bases between. The V gene's germline CDR1 is LGHDT and CDR2 YNNKEL (reference sequence). The CDR3 coding sequence is TGTGCCAGCAGCCAAATCCCGGGACACCGATATAGCAATCAGCCCCAGCATTTT. Its protein product is CASSQIPGHRYSNQPQHF.

In its sample, this clone was seen a few times. The chain employs TRBV6-5 and TRBJ1-2; D not resolved. Germline loops: CDR1 MNHEY, CDR2 SVGAGI. CDR3 length: 12 amino acids. Trimming shortened V by 7 bases and J by 6 bases, and 12 bases separated the two germline ends. The CDR3 protein is CASISPSDGYTF. In DNA, the CDR3 is TGTGCCAGCATCTCCCCGTCGGATGGCTACACCTTC.

The V and J genes are TRBV18 and TRBJ2-7; 9 nucleotides align to TRBD2. This CDR3 has 15 residues. V dropped 6 bases and J dropped 5; count of bases not matched to a gene: 11. Germline CDR1 reads KGHSH; CDR2 reads LQKENI. The CDR3 DNA follows: TGTGCCAGCTCCCCAGGACTAGCGAGGCAGAACGAGCAGTACTTC. Its translation: CASSPGLARQNEQYF.